This is a list of T cell receptor beta chains from one sample in a study of T cells in Graves' hyperthyroidism and ophthalmopathy. TCRdb reanalysed the multiplex PCR reads using MiXCR and keeps one entry per CDR3 protein. The table records a few hundred thousand distinct CDR3 sequences, 15% of them present only once. Sequencing input: blood. The receptors come from a woman in her thirties with Graves' hyperthyroidism. Both conserved end residues are part of each CDR3. Each record gives: V gene, J gene, clone size, D gene, CDR3 DNA, CDR3 protein. D genes are given only for firm matches. Only part of the rows carry a size: once, few, many, or a class if the clone is expanded.

TRBV6-2/TRBV6-3	TRBJ1-3	few	.	TGTGCCAGCAGTTACGTAGGGTCTGGAAACACCATATATTTT	CASSYVGSGNTIYF
TRBV3-1	TRBJ1-1	few	.	TGTGCCAGCAGCCCCCAAGGCATACGGTACCCAGGATTCTTT	CASSPQGIRYPGFF
TRBV20-1	TRBJ1-1	many	.	TGCAGTGCTAGAGATATAGCGCTCACTGAAGCTTTCTTT	CSARDIALTEAFF
TRBV13	TRBJ2-5	.	.	TGTGCCAGCAGCTTAGGCCGGGGGGACAGGCCGGTAGAGACCCAGTACTTC	CASSLGRGDRPVETQYF
TRBV3-1	TRBJ2-1	many	TRBD2	TGTGCCAGCAGCCAAGTTTCTAGCGGGAGTAATGAGCAGTTCTTC	CASSQVSSGSNEQFF
TRBV12-3/TRBV12-4	TRBJ2-1	once	TRBD1	TGTGCCAGCACTGTAACAGGGGGCAACAATGAGCAGTTCTTC	CASTVTGGNNEQFF
TRBV2	TRBJ1-2	many	TRBD1	TGTGCCAGCAGGGACAGGTCGTATGGCTACACCTTC	CASRDRSYGYTF
TRBV3-1	TRBJ1-6	many	.	TGTGCCAGCAGCCAAGTTTTAGGAAGAAATTCACCCCTCCACTTT	CASSQVLGRNSPLHF
TRBV28	TRBJ1-1	.	.	TGTGCCAGCAGCTCTAGGGCCTCTGAAGCTTTCTTT	CASSSRASEAFF
TRBV20-1	TRBJ2-7	many	.	TGCAGTGCTAATACTCCCTACGAGCAGTACTTC	CSANTPYEQYF
TRBV5-1	TRBJ2-1	many	TRBD2	TGCGCCAGCAGCCCGCCCCGTCTAGCGGTCTACAATGAGCAGTTCTTC	CASSPPRLAVYNEQFF
TRBV3-1	TRBJ2-1	few	TRBD2	TGTGCCAGCAGCCAAGAGGGACTAGCGGGATACAATGAGCAGTTCTTC	CASSQEGLAGYNEQFF
TRBV20-1	TRBJ2-2	few	.	TGCAGTGCTGGACAGCACACCGGGGAGCTGTTTTTT	CSAGQHTGELFF
TRBV6-1	TRBJ1-1	many	.	TGTGCCAGCAAACCCTCAACAGTGAACACTGAAGCTTTCTTT	CASKPSTVNTEAFF
TRBV6-1	TRBJ1-2	.	.	TGTGCCAGCAGTGAAATCGGGGGGTCTAAGGCTCACACCTTC	CASSEIGGSKAHTF
TRBV5-6	TRBJ2-3	few	.	TGTGCCAGCAGCTTAGAGACCAAGGGGAGCACAGATACGCAGTATTTT	CASSLETKGSTDTQYF
TRBV5-1	TRBJ2-3	few	.	TGCGCCAGCAGCTTGCCGCCTGCTGATTTAGTGGATACGCAGTATTTT	CASSLPPADLVDTQYF
TRBV27	TRBJ1-2	.	TRBD1	TGTGCCAGCAGTTCATCCGGGACAGGGAGTGGCTACACCTTC	CASSSSGTGSGYTF
TRBV20-1	TRBJ2-1	.	TRBD2	TGCAGTGCGATCGCGGGAGGGCGCTTTGAGCAGTTCTTC	CSAIAGGRFEQFF
TRBV7-3	TRBJ2-5	.	.	TGTGCCAGCAGCTCGAACGATGTGGAGACCCGGTACTTC	CASSSNDVETRYF
TRBV12-3/TRBV12-4	TRBJ2-2	few	.	TGTGCCAGCAGTTTATCGAGCAACGGGGAGCTGTTTTTT	CASSLSSNGELFF
TRBV20-1	TRBJ2-3	.	TRBD2	TGCAGTGCTAGATACCCCGGACTAGCGGGAGTAGGTCGCACAGATACGCAGTATTTT	CSARYPGLAGVGRTDTQYF
TRBV3-1	TRBJ2-3	many	.	TGTGCCAGCAGCCAAGTTGACAGGAGCACAGATACGCAGTATTTT	CASSQVDRSTDTQYF
TRBV11-2	TRBJ1-6	.	TRBD1	TGTGCCAGCAGCGCAGGACAGGGGAATTCACCCCTCCACTTT	CASSAGQGNSPLHF
TRBV5-1	TRBJ2-3	many	TRBD2	TGCGCCAGCAGCTCCCCAGCGGGAGTAACAGATACGCAGTATTTT	CASSSPAGVTDTQYF
TRBV12-3/TRBV12-4	TRBJ2-7	many	TRBD1	TGTGCCAGCAGCCACGGACAGGGGATTTCCTACGAGCAGTACTTC	CASSHGQGISYEQYF
TRBV6-4	TRBJ2-3	.	.	TGCGCCAGCAGTGAGTCTCGGGGAGGCCACACAGATACGCAGTATTTT	CASSESRGGHTDTQYF
TRBV3-1	TRBJ2-2	many	TRBD1	TGTGCCAGCAGCACTCGGACAGGGGGGGCGAACACCGGGGAGCTGTTTTTT	CASSTRTGGANTGELFF
TRBV28	TRBJ2-7	.	TRBD1	TGTGCCAGCAGTCCCTTAGGGACAGTTACGACCGACGAGCAGTACTTC	CASSPLGTVTTDEQYF
TRBV7-2	TRBJ2-1	.	TRBD2	TGTGCCAGCAGCTTAGAGACTAGCGGGATAAACAGCTCCTACAATGAGCAGTTCTTC	CASSLETSGINSSYNEQFF
TRBV7-9	TRBJ1-2	.	.	TGTGCCAGCAGCTACGGGACGGTGTCTAACTATGGCTACACCTTC	CASSYGTVSNYGYTF
TRBV30	TRBJ1-1	many	.	TGTGCCTGGAGATTGACCGGGGGAACTGAAGCTTTCTTT	CAWRLTGGTEAFF
TRBV20-1	TRBJ2-7	.	TRBD2	TGCAGTGCTAGAGCCCCGGGGGGACCCTCCTACGAGCAGTACTTC	CSARAPGGPSYEQYF
TRBV12-3/TRBV12-4	TRBJ2-1	.	.	TGTGCCAGCATAAAGGTGGGGGTCTACAATGAGCAGTTCTTC	CASIKVGVYNEQFF
TRBV3-1	TRBJ2-3	.	.	TGTGCCAGCAGCCAAGATAGCCCGGATGGGACAGATACGCAGTATTTT	CASSQDSPDGTDTQYF
TRBV12-3/TRBV12-4	TRBJ2-5	many	TRBD2	TGTGCCAGCAGTTTAGGGACTAGCGGGAGGTTCCGAGAGACCCAGTACTTC	CASSLGTSGRFRETQYF
TRBV5-6	TRBJ1-1	many	.	TGTGCCAGCAGCTTGGACAGAGGGAATAAGAACACTGAAGCTTTCTTT	CASSLDRGNKNTEAFF